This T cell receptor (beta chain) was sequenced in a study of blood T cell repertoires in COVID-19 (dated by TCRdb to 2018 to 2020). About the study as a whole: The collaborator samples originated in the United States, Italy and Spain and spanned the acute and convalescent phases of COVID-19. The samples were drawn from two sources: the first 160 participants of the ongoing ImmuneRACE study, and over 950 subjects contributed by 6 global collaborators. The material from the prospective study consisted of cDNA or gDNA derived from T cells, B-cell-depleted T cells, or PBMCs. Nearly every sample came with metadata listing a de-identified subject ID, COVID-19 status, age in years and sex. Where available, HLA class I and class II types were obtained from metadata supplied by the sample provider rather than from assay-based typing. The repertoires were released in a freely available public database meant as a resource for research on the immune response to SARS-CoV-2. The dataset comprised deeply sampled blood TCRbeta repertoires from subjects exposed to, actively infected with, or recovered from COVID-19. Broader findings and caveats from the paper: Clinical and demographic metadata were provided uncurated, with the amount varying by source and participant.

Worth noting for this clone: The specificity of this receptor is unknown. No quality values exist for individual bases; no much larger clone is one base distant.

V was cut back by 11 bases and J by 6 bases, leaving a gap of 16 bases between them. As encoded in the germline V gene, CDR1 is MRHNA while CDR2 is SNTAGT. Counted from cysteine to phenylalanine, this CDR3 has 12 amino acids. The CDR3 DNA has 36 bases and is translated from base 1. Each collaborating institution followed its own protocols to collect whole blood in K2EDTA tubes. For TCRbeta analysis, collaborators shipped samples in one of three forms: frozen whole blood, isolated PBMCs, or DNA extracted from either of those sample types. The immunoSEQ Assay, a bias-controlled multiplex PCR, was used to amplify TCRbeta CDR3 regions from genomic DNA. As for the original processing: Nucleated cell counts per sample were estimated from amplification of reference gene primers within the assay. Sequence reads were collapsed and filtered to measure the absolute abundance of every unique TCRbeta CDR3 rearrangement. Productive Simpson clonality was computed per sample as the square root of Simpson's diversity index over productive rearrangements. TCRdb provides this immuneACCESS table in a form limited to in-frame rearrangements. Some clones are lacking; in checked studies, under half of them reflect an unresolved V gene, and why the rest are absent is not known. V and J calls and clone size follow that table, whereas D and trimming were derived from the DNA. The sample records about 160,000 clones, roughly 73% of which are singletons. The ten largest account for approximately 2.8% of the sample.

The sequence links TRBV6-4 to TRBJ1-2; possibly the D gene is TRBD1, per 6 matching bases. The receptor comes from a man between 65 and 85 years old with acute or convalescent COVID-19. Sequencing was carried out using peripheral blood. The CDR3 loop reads CAAGGGGHGYTF. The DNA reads TGTGCCGCGGGAGGAGGGGGACATGGCTACACCTTC.